These 18 T cell receptor beta chains came from one sample sequenced in a study of shared clonotypes between healthy human individuals. Sequencing used immunoSEQ multiplex PCR; TCRdb keeps in-frame clones, though not all of them. The repertoire includes about 1 million clones, approximately 72% of them detected once, and 1.4% sits in the top ten. Material for sequencing was memory CD4+ T cells sorted from blood. Subset indicated: CD45RA-negative fraction. The receptors here all came from a young man in good health.

The CDR3 spells CASSLMGGTGTHNEQFF. DNA of the CDR3: TGTGCCAGCAGCTTAATGGGGGGGACAGGGACACACAATGAGCAGTTCTTC. V usage is TRBV11-3 and J usage is TRBJ2-1; 9 nucleotides line up with TRBD1. The V gene's germline CDR1 is SGHNT and CDR2 YENEEA. The CDR3 loop spans 17 amino acids. The V and J ends lost 2 bases and 5 bases, in that order; junction bases with no gene match: 10.

This sequence joins TRBV7-2 and TRBJ2-7; 12 bases are a match to TRBD2. J gave up 6 bases and V 6 bases, and 9 bases lay outside the gene matches. The V gene's germline CDR1 is SGHTA and CDR2 FQGNSA. CDR3 length: 15 amino acids. The CDR3 is CASSQLAGGPGEQYF. The DNA of the CDR3 is TGTGCCAGCAGTCAGCTAGCGGGAGGGCCAGGCGAGCAGTACTTC. The complete variable domain, with remaining parts taken from reference TRBV7-2 and TRBJ2-7, reads GAGVSQSPSNKVTEKGKDVELRCDPISGHTALYWYRQSLGQGLEFLIYFQGNSAPDKSGLPSDRFSAERTGGSVSTLTIQRTQQEDSAVYLCASSQLAGGPGEQYFGPGTRLTVT.

The chain employs TRBV4-1 and TRBJ1-6; 8 bases agree with TRBD1. The CDR3 has 17 amino acids. Losses at the gene ends were 0 bases for V and 9 bases for J; bases not matched to a gene: 10. Germline values: CDR1 MGHRA, CDR2 YSYEKL. In DNA form, the CDR3 reads TGCGCCAGCAGCCAAGATCGGCTGGGTACAGGGGGTTCACCCCTCCACTTT. As protein: CASSQDRLGTGGSPLHF.

This chain joins TRBV7-2 and TRBJ2-2; the D is unclear. The V end lost 1 base, the J end lost 5 bases, and 8 bases lay between the germline ends. The CDR3 consists of 14 residues. The V gene's germline CDR1 is SGHTA and CDR2 FQGNSA. The CDR3 protein is CASSLVYGTGELFF. The CDR3 DNA reads TGTGCCAGCAGCTTAGTGTACGGAACCGGGGAGCTGTTTTTT.

This clone was observed once. The chain is built from TRBV18 and TRBJ2-2; tentatively, D is TRBD2 (6 bases). CDR3 length: 15 amino acids. The V and J ends lost 5 bases and 1 base respectively, with 11 bases between them. CDR1 and CDR2 (germline): KGHSH, LQKENI. CDR3 amino acids: CASSVREKNTGELFF. Here the CDR3 DNA reads TGTGCCAGCTCAGTACGGGAGAAGAACACCGGGGAGCTGTTTTTT.

In its sample, this clone was seen a few times. The chain recombines TRBV10-3 with TRBJ1-5; 10 bases are a match to TRBD1. The CDR3 contains 13 residues. CDR1 is ENHRY and CDR2 is SYGVKD in the germline V gene. Trimming took 6 bases from V and 7 from J; bases not matched to a gene: 3. CDR3 sequence reads: CAIRGQGSQPQHF. The CDR3 region has the DNA TGTGCCATCAGGGGACAGGGGTCCCAGCCCCAGCATTTT.

The rearrangement links TRBV10-3 to TRBJ2-3, with TRBD2 as a possible D gene (6 bases). The V gene lost 7 bases and the J gene lost 7 bases, with 24 bases spanning the gap. The CDR3 is 16 residues long. Germline values: CDR1 ENHRY, CDR2 SYGVKD. CDR3 amino acids: CAITRDDAGYPNTQYF. The CDR3 DNA reads as TGTGCCATCACCAGGGATGATGCGGGGTATCCCAATACGCAGTATTTT.

This clone showed up many times. This sequence joins TRBV5-6 and TRBJ2-7; D may match TRBD1 or TRBD2 (6 bases each). The germline V gene has CDR1 SGHDT and CDR2 YYEEEE. The length of the CDR3 is 17 residues. V was trimmed by 4 bases and J by 0 bases, leaving 20 bases between them. In DNA, the CDR3 is TGTGCCAGCAGCACCCCTCGGGGGCCCGGAGGCTCCTACGAGCAGTACTTC. Protein product: CASSTPRGPGGSYEQYF.

The chain links TRBV5-6 to TRBJ1-2, with unresolved D. The CDR3 is made up of 12 amino acids. Germline assignment: CDR1 SGHDT and CDR2 YYEEEE. The V end lost 3 bases, the J end lost 4 bases, and 7 bases lay between the germline ends. CDR3 amino acids: CASSWPAYGYTF. CDR3 in DNA: TGTGCCAGCAGCTGGCCAGCCTATGGCTACACCTTC.

The chain has TRBV10-3 and TRBJ2-7; D is tentatively TRBD1 or TRBD2 (7 bases each). Germline V CDR1 and CDR2: ENHRY, SYGVKD. Trimming left V 6 bases short and J 0 bases short, with 21 bases between. This CDR3 is 17 amino acids long. CDR3: CAIRVGGAGVTSYEQYF. The DNA for the CDR3 is TGTGCCATCAGAGTAGGGGGCGCGGGGGTGACCTCCTACGAGCAGTACTTC.

Only one count was recorded for this clone. The chain uses TRBV9 and TRBJ1-4; no clear D. Trimming removed 2 bases at V and 5 bases at J, with 7 bases between. Germline V lookup: CDR1 SGDLS, CDR2 YYNGEE. The CDR3 totals 13 residues. CDR3 residues: CASSVSVNEKLFF. The DNA for the CDR3 is TGTGCCAGCAGCGTTTCTGTGAATGAAAAACTGTTTTTT.

On this clone: The same CDR3 arises from other DNA sequences in this sample as well. V is TRBV18 and J is TRBJ1-2; D might be TRBD1 (6 bases). Trimming took 3 bases from V and 8 from J, leaving 10 bases between them. The CDR3 totals 12 residues. Germline V gives CDR1 KGHSH, CDR2 LQKENI. CDR3 sequence: CASSPTGYGYTF. The DNA for the CDR3 is TGTGCCAGCTCACCGACAGGTTACGGCTACACCTTC. The whole variable domain, remainder taken from reference TRBV18 and TRBJ1-2, is NAGVMQNPRHLVRRRGQEARLRCSPMKGHSHVYWYRQLPEEGLKFMVYLQKENIIDESGMPKERFSAEFPKEGPSILRIQQVVRGDSAAYFCASSPTGYGYTFGSGTRLTVV.

The chain recombines TRBV5-1 with TRBJ2-1, with TRBD1 matching over 10 bases. Trimming removed 3 bases from V and 6 bases from J; junction bases left unmatched: 6. The CDR3 totals 15 residues. Germline values: CDR1 SGHRS, CDR2 YFSETQ. The CDR3 DNA follows: TGCGCCAGCAGCTACGGGACAGGGGTCGGCAATGAGCAGTTCTTC. This codes for CASSYGTGVGNEQFF.

The genes are TRBV7-6 and TRBJ2-7, with D tentatively TRBD1 or TRBD2 (5 bases each). This CDR3 has 13 residues. CDR1 is SGHVS and CDR2 is FNYEAQ in the germline V gene. Trimming shortened V by 3 bases and J by 5 bases, and 11 bases separated the two germline ends. The CDR3 DNA is TGTGCCAGCAGCTTGGGGGTGAAGAACGAGCAGTACTTC. Translated, it gives CASSLGVKNEQYF.

This sequence joins TRBV5-1 and TRBJ2-3; D is possibly TRBD1 or TRBD2 (6 bases each). V dropped 4 bases and J dropped 2 bases, with 14 bases sitting between them. The CDR3 extends over 15 amino acids. CDR1 is SGHRS and CDR2 is YFSETQ in the germline V gene. The CDR3 loop reads CASSAAGHLTDTQYF. Here the CDR3 DNA reads TGCGCCAGCAGCGCCGCGGGACACCTCACAGATACGCAGTATTTT.

The chain combines TRBV5-1 with TRBJ2-3; 8 bases match TRBD1. With V trimmed by 7 bases and J by 1 base, 5 bases remained unmatched. The germline gives CDR1 SGHRS, CDR2 YFSETQ. The CDR3 sequence is 14 residues long. CDR3 sequence: CASWPGQGTDTQYF. The CDR3 DNA is TGCGCCAGCTGGCCGGGACAGGGCACAGATACGCAGTATTTT.

The V call is TRBV29-1, the J call TRBJ1-1, with D possibly TRBD1 on 5 matching bases. The V end was cut by 7 bases, the J end by 0 bases, with 9 bases between. This CDR3 comprises 12 residues. CDR1 SQVTM and CDR2 ANQGSEA come from the germline V gene. CDR3 DNA: TGCAGCGGGGGGTTGCTGAACACTGAAGCTTTCTTT. This codes for CSGGLLNTEAFF.

In its sample, this clone was seen a few times. This chain links TRBV19 with TRBJ2-2, with TRBD1 identical over 9 bases. Germline CDR1 is LNHDA and CDR2 is SQIVND (reference sequence). This CDR3 spans 15 amino acids. The CDR3 region is CASHTGGARTGELFF. The CDR3 DNA follows: TGTGCGAGTCACACAGGGGGCGCCCGTACCGGGGAGCTGTTTTTT. The whole variable domain, filled in from reference TRBV19 and TRBJ2-2, reads DGGITQSPKYLFRKEGQNVTLSCEQNLNHDAMYWYRQDPGQGLRLIYYSQIVNDFQKGDIAEGYSVSREKKESFPLTVTSAQKNPTAFYLCASHTGGARTGELFFGEGSRLTVL.